The 27 T cell receptor beta chains below come from one sample, sequenced in a study of identical twins. TCRdb ran MiXCR on the 5' RACE reads and lists one entry per CDR3 protein. The sample includes around 490,000 distinct CDR3 sequences, over 12% of them seen just once. This sample also belongs to another study, concerning yellow fever vaccine responses in identical twins.

Specimen: CD4+ T cells sorted from blood. The receptors come from a woman under 30 in good health.

For the CDR3, the DNA is TGTGCCAGCAGACCGCCGGGACTAGGGGGCCAAGAGACCCAGTACTTC. This translates into CASRPPGLGGQETQYF. This rearrangement joins TRBV6-2 or TRBV6-3 to TRBJ2-5, with TRBD2 matching 8 bases. In germline, CDR1 is MNHEY, CDR2 SVGEGT. V was clipped by 6 bases and J by 1 base; unmatched bases: 10. The length of the CDR3 is 16 residues.

The chain has TRBV12-3 or TRBV12-4 and TRBJ1-6, with 7 nucleotides matching TRBD1. CDR3 length: 13 residues. V lost 7 bases to trimming and J lost 5 bases; unmatched junction nucleotides: 2. The chain's CDR3 is CASTGQHNSPLHF. CDR3 DNA: TGTGCCAGCACGGGACAGCATAATTCACCCCTCCACTTT.

This clonotype showed up just a few times. The CDR3 coding sequence is TGCGCCAGCAGCTTGGCCCGGCAGTCAAATGAAAAACTGTTTTTT. Protein sequence: CASSLARQSNEKLFF. The chain links TRBV5-1 to TRBJ1-4; D not resolved. CDR1 and CDR2 (germline): SGHRS, YFSETQ. Trimming took off 0 bases at V and 5 bases at J, with 11 bases between the two ends. The CDR3 is 15 amino acids.

This chain uses TRBV12-5 with TRBJ1-5; D not resolved. The CDR3 spans 13 residues. Trimming took off 2 bases at V and 9 bases at J, with 11 bases between the two ends. Germline-derived CDR1 and CDR2 are LGHNT and FRNRAP. CDR3 sequence: CASGLTDGSPQHF. The CDR3 coding sequence is TGTGCTAGTGGTTTGACCGATGGATCGCCCCAGCATTTT.

Note on this clonotype: Sequence at one end of the junction differs from germline and may be a read error. This chain joins TRBV5-6 and TRBJ2-1; TRBD2 agrees at 13 bases. There are 11 residues in the CDR3. Germline CDR1 SGHDT, CDR2 YYEEEE. For the CDR3, the DNA is TGTGCCAGCAGCCCGGGACTAGCGGGAAAGTTC. It encodes CASSPGLAGKF.

The table lists this clonotype with a few counts. The V call is TRBV4-1, the J call TRBJ1-4; no clear D gene. The ends were cut back, 4 bases at V and 8 bases at J, with 8 bases in the middle. The CDR3 length is 12 residues. Germline V gene sequence: CDR1 MGHRA, CDR2 YSYEKL. CDR3 sequence: CASSRRLEKLFF. The CDR3, as DNA: TGCGCCAGCAGCCGGAGACTGGAAAAACTGTTTTTT.

This clonotype was picked up a small number of times. The rearrangement joins TRBV7-9 to TRBJ2-2; maybe TRBD1 (5 bases). From germline, CDR1 is SEHNR and CDR2 FQNEAQ (reference sequence). The CDR3 runs to 14 residues. Trimming stripped 5 bases from V and 6 bases from J, with 13 bases between. The CDR3 reads CASSTQGGPGELFF. CDR3 DNA: TGTGCCAGCAGCACCCAGGGTGGCCCCGGGGAGCTGTTTTTT. The full variable domain, with the rest looked up from reference TRBV7-9 and TRBJ2-2, is DTGVSQNPRHKITKRGQNVTFRCDPISEHNRLYWYRQTLGQGPEFLTYFQNEAQLEKSRLLSDRFSAERPKGSFSTLEIQRTEQGDSAMYLCASSTQGGPGELFFGEGSRLTVL.

The chain is built from TRBV5-1 and TRBJ2-3; tentatively, D is TRBD2 (7 bases). V lost 0 bases, J lost 4 bases, and 12 bases lay in between. This CDR3 is built from 15 residues. Per germline, CDR1 SGHRS and CDR2 YFSETQ. The CDR3 spells CASSLGGGSPDTQYF. In nucleotides, the CDR3 is TGCGCCAGCAGCTTGGGGGGGGGCAGTCCAGATACGCAGTATTTT.

V is TRBV6-2 or TRBV6-3 and J is TRBJ2-7, with TRBD2 identical over 8 bases. Germline values: CDR1 MNHEY, CDR2 SVGEGT. This CDR3 comprises 16 residues. The J segment lost 0 bases and the V segment lost 6 bases, leaving 10 bases of the junction unmatched. DNA of the CDR3: TGTGCCAGCAGATATCGACGGACTAGCATCTCCTACGAGCAGTACTTC. Protein sequence: CASRYRRTSISYEQYF.

This clonotype was counted only a few times. The chain combines TRBV20-1 with TRBJ2-3; D possibly corresponds to TRBD1 (5 bases). The CDR3 loop spans 14 amino acids. In germline, CDR1 is DFQATT, CDR2 SNEGSKA (reference sequence). The V and J ends lost 4 bases and 2 bases respectively, with 13 bases between them. The CDR3 protein is CSAKRQIITDTQYF. In DNA form, the CDR3 reads TGCAGTGCTAAGAGACAGATCATCACAGATACGCAGTATTTT.

Ten or more counts support this clonotype. The chain links TRBV20-1 to TRBJ2-3, with TRBD2 matching over 11 bases. The CDR3 sequence is 17 residues long. CDR1 and CDR2 from the germline V gene are DFQATT and SNEGSKA (reference sequence). Losses at the gene ends were 3 bases for V and 1 base for J; bases not matched to a gene: 9. DNA for the CDR3: TGCAGTGCTAGTCCTGAGGGACTAGCGGACCGCACAGATACGCAGTATTTT. Translated: CSASPEGLADRTDTQYF.

This clonotype was seen ten or more times. The chain employs TRBV5-1 and TRBJ2-1; D possibly corresponds to TRBD1 (5 bases). Trimming cost V 1 base and J 6 bases, with 11 bases left between them. Germline-derived CDR1 and CDR2 are SGHRS and YFSETQ. This CDR3 contains 14 residues. This chain's CDR3 is CASSLQGPTNEQFF. The CDR3 bases are TGCGCCAGCAGCTTGCAGGGCCCAACCAATGAGCAGTTCTTC.

The chain couples TRBV2 to TRBJ2-7, with D possibly matching TRBD1 (6 bases). This CDR3 has 13 residues. Trimming stripped 6 bases from V and 4 bases from J, with 13 bases between. Germline assignment: CDR1 SNHLY and CDR2 FYNNEI. For the CDR3, the DNA is TGTGCCAGCAGCAGGGACAACTCGTACGAGCAGTACGTC. It translates to CASSRDNSYEQYV.

This clonotype was counted ten times or more. The chain carries TRBV6-1 and TRBJ2-1; the match to TRBD1 covers 9 bases. The CDR3 consists of 16 residues. Germline CDR1 reads MNHNS; CDR2 reads SASEGT. The trim removed 4 bases at V and 1 base at J, leaving 5 bases unmatched. The CDR3 DNA is TGTGCCAGCAGTGGCTCCGGGACAGGGTCCTACAATGAGCAGTTCTTC. Amino acids: CASSGSGTGSYNEQFF.

This clonotype has a count of ten or more. The chain has TRBV12-3 or TRBV12-4 and TRBJ2-3, with D perhaps TRBD2 (5 bases). The CDR3 contains 11 residues. V lost 5 bases to trimming and J lost 8 bases, with 8 bases between them. The CDR3, as DNA: TGTGCCAGCAGTCCCAGCGGTACGCAGTATTTT. This sequence encodes CASSPSGTQYF.

There are a few counts of this clonotype. The J gene is TRBJ2-3, the V gene TRBV10-3; 9 nucleotides line up with TRBD2. Losses at the gene ends were 5 bases for V and 6 bases for J; bases not matched to a gene: 6. The CDR3 is 14 amino acids. Germline values: CDR1 ENHRY, CDR2 SYGVKD. CDR3 residues: CAISIAGAADTQYF. The CDR3 nucleotides are TGTGCCATCAGTATAGCGGGAGCGGCGGATACGCAGTATTTT.

This clonotype has just a few counts. The CDR3 is CASSSESMTEGSSYEQYF. CDR3 in DNA: TGTGCCAGCAGCTCTGAAAGCATGACAGAAGGAAGCTCCTACGAGCAGTACTTC. V gene TRBV7-3 combines with J gene TRBJ2-7; weak D call: TRBD1 (5 bases). The V end lost 4 bases, the J end lost 0 bases, and 22 bases lay between the germline ends. CDR1 and CDR2 (germline): SGHTA, FQGTGA. There are 18 residues in the CDR3.

The CDR3 DNA is TGTGCCAGCAGTTCCCCAGACATTAAGGGGAACGAGCAGTACGTC. Translating it yields CASSSPDIKGNEQYV. This chain joins TRBV12-3 or TRBV12-4 and TRBJ2-7; D perhaps matches TRBD1 (5 bases). V was clipped by 4 bases and J by 5 bases, with 18 bases between them. The CDR3 loop spans 15 amino acids.

This clonotype was seen ten or more times. The rearrangement joins TRBV12-3 or TRBV12-4 to TRBJ2-3; D may be TRBD1 (6 bases). Trimming shortened V by 6 bases and J by 0 bases, and 13 bases separated the two germline ends. CDR3 length equals 15 residues. The CDR3 nucleotides read TGTGCCAGCAGCTCGGACAGAGGAAGCACAGATACGCAGTATTTT. It translates to CASSSDRGSTDTQYF.

This clonotype came up a few times. This chain joins TRBV19 and TRBJ2-5; 7 nucleotides align to TRBD2. The V and J ends lost 3 bases and 5 bases, in that order; junction bases with no gene match: 3. The germline CDR1 and CDR2 sequences are LNHDA and SQIVND (reference sequence). The CDR3 runs to 13 residues. The CDR3 here is CASSIGEGETQYF. Here the CDR3 DNA reads TGTGCCAGTAGTATTGGGGAGGGGGAGACCCAGTACTTC. Supplemented by reference TRBV19 and TRBJ2-5, the full variable domain reads DGGITQSPKYLFRKEGQNVTLSCEQNLNHDAMYWYRQDPGQGLRLIYYSQIVNDFQKGDIAEGYSVSREKKESFPLTVTSAQKNPTAFYLCASSIGEGETQYFGPGTRLLVL.

The V gene is TRBV5-8, the J gene TRBJ1-1; D unresolved. The CDR3 extends over 14 amino acids. V lost 3 bases and J lost 4, with 13 bases in between. CDR1 is SGHTS and CDR2 is YDEGEE in the germline V gene. The CDR3 region has the DNA TGTGCCAGCAGCTCAGTATTGATAGTCACTGAAGCTTTCTTT. Translated: CASSSVLIVTEAFF.

This clonotype was counted between two and nine times. The chain has TRBV12-3 or TRBV12-4 and TRBJ2-7; 7 nucleotides agree with TRBD1. The trim removed 3 bases at V and 0 bases at J, leaving 5 bases unmatched. The CDR3 is 15 residues long. DNA for the CDR3: TGTGCCAGCAGTTTTTTCAGGGGGATCTCCTACGAGCAGTACTTC. This codes for CASSFFRGISYEQYF.

V gene TRBV4-1 combines with J gene TRBJ1-1, with D unresolved. V was clipped by 3 bases and J by 3 bases, with 17 bases between them. Germline lookup yields CDR1 MGHRA and CDR2 YSYEKL. The CDR3 is 16 amino acids. The CDR3 here is CASSQAQTGLYTEAFF. In DNA form, the CDR3 reads TGCGCCAGCAGCCAGGCTCAAACCGGGCTGTACACTGAAGCTTTCTTT.

This chain connects TRBV20-1 to TRBJ1-2, with TRBD1 identical over 9 bases. The germline V gene has CDR1 DFQATT and CDR2 SNEGSKA (reference sequence). This CDR3 spans 15 amino acids. With V trimmed by 0 bases and J by 8 bases, 10 bases remained unmatched. The CDR3 is CSARDRTGGAGGYTF. Written as DNA, the CDR3 is TGCAGTGCTAGAGATCGCACAGGGGGCGCGGGGGGCTACACCTTC.

This rearrangement joins TRBV6-1 to TRBJ1-3; D ambiguous. The ends were cut back, 1 base at V and 2 bases at J, with 9 bases in the middle. Germline V gene data show CDR1 as MNHNS and CDR2 as SASEGT. CDR3 length equals 15 residues. Here the CDR3 reads CASSEVPVPGNTIYF. CDR3 nucleotide sequence: TGTGCCAGCAGTGAAGTCCCGGTCCCTGGAAACACCATATATTTT.

In this sample, this clonotype turned up a few times. V is TRBV19 and J is TRBJ2-1, with 11 bases matching TRBD2. V was clipped by 1 base and J by 6 bases; unmatched bases: 5. Germline V gene data show CDR1 as LNHDA and CDR2 as SQIVND (reference sequence). The CDR3 is 16 amino acids. The CDR3 is CASSIAATSGVNEQFF. CDR3 nucleotide sequence: TGTGCCAGTAGTATAGCAGCGACTAGCGGGGTCAATGAGCAGTTCTTC. The complete variable domain, with remaining parts taken from reference TRBV19 and TRBJ2-1, reads DGGITQSPKYLFRKEGQNVTLSCEQNLNHDAMYWYRQDPGQGLRLIYYSQIVNDFQKGDIAEGYSVSREKKESFPLTVTSAQKNPTAFYLCASSIAATSGVNEQFFGPGTRLTVL.

The rearrangement links TRBV10-2 to TRBJ2-5; D remains ambiguous. The CDR3 loop spans 13 amino acids. V lost 6 bases to trimming and J lost 1 base, with 9 bases between them. Germline V CDR1 and CDR2: WSHSY, SAAADI. The CDR3 loop is CASSANFQETQYF. Here the CDR3 DNA reads TGCGCCAGCAGCGCAAATTTCCAAGAGACCCAGTACTTC.